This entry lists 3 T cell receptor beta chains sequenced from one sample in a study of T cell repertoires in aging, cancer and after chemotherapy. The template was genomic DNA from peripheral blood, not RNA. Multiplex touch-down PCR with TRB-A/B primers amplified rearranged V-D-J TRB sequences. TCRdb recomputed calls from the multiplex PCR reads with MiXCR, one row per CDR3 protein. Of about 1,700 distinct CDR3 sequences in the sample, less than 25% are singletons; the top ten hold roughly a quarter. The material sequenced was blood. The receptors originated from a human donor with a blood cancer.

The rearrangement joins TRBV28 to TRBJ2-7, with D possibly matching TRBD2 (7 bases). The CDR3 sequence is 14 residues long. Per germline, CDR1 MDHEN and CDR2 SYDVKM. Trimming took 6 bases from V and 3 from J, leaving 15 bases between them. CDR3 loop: CASSLTGGDYEQYF. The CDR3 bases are TGTGCCAGCAGCCTCACGGGGGGCGACTACGAGCAGTACTTC.

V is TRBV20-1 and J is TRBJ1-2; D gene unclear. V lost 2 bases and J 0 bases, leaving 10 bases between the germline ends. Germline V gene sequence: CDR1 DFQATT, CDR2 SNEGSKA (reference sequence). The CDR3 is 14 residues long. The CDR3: CSARKPSSNYGYTF. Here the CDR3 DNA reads TGCAGTGCTAGAAAACCATCTTCTAACTATGGCTACACCTTC.

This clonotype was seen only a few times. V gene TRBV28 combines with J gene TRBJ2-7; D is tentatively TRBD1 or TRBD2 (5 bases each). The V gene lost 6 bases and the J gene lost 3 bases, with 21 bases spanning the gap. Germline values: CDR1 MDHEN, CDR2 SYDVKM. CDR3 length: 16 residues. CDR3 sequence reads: CASSRKRGFGDYEQYF. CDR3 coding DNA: TGTGCCAGCAGCCGTAAGAGGGGTTTCGGAGACTACGAGCAGTACTTC.